This T cell receptor (beta chain) is from a study of T cell responses to AZD1222 COVID-19 vaccine. Study-level results: When two AZD1222 doses had been given, Spike-specific TCR breadth and depth rose. Seropositive AZD1222 recipients at baseline numbered only five or six.

The CDR3 covers 14 residues. Germline V lookup: CDR1 LNHNV, CDR2 YYDKDF (reference sequence). V was cut by 8 bases and J by 4 bases, with 16 bases left in between. Using immunoSEQ multiplex PCR, the repertoire was profiled, and TCRdb retains in-frame clones only, with some absent. Of hundreds of thousands of clones listed, 94% are singletons. Remarks on this clone: Its antigen is unknown.

The input for sequencing was peripheral blood, taken 28 days after the second AZD1222 dose. This rearrangement joins TRBV15 to TRBJ2-3; D is uncertain. This receptor was taken from an adult who received the AZD1222 COVID-19 vaccine. CDR3 region: CATSGLAGADTQYF. In DNA, the CDR3 is TGTGCCACCTCTGGTCTTGCCGGTGCAGATACGCAGTATTTT.